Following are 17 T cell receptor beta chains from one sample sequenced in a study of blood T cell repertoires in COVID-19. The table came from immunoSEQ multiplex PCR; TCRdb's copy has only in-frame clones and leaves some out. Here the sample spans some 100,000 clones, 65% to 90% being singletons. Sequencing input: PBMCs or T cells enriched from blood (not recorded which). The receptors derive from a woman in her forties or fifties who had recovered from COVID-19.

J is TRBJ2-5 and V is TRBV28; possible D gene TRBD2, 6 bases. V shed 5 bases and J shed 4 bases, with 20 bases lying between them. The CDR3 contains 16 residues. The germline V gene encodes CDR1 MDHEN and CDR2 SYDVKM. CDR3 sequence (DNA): TGTGCCAGCAGTAACCTGTTAGCGGCTGGGAGAGAGACCCAGTACTTC. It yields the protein CASSNLLAAGRETQYF.

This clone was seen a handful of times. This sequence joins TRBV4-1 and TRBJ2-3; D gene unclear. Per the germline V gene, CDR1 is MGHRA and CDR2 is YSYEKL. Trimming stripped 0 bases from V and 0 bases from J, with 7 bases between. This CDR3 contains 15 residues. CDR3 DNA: TGCGCCAGCAGCCAAGACCCCGGGAGCACAGATACGCAGTATTTT. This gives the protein CASSQDPGSTDTQYF.

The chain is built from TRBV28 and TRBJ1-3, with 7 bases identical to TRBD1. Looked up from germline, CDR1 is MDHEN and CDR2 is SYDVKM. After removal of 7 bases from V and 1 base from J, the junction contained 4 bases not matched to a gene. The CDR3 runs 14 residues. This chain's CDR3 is CASITRGSGNTIYF. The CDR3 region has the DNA TGTGCCAGCATTACCAGGGGGTCTGGAAACACCATATATTTT.

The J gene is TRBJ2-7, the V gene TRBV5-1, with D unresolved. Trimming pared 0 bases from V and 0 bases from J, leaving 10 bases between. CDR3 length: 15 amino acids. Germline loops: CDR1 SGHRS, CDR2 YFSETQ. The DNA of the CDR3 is TGCGCCAGCAGCTTGGGGCCCATAAGCTCCTACGAGCAGTACTTC. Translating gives CASSLGPISSYEQYF.

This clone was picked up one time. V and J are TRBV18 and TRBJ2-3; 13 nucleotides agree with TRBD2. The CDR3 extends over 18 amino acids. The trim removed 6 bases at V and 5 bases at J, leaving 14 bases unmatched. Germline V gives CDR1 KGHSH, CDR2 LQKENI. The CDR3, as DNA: TGTGCCAGCTCGTCGTCGGGACTAGCGGGAAATTCTGGAGATACGCAGTATTTT. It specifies CASSSSGLAGNSGDTQYF.

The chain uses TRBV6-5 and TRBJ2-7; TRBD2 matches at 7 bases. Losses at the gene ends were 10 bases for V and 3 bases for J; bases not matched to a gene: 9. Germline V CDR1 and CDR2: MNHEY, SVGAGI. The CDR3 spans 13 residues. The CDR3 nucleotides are TGTGCCATACCCGGGACTAAGGTCTACGAGCAGTACTTC. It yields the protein CAIPGTKVYEQYF.

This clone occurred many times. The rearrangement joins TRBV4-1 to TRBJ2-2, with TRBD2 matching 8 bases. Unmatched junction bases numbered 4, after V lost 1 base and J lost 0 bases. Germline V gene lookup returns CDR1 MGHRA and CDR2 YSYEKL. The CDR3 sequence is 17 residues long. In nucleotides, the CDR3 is TGCGCCAGCAGCCAAGGGCGGGAGGACACGAACACCGGGGAGCTGTTTTTT. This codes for CASSQGREDTNTGELFF.

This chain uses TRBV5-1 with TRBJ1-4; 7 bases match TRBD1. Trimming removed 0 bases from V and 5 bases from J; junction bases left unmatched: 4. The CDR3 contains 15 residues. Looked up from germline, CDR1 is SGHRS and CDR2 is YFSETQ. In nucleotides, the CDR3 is TGCGCCAGCAGCTTGGAGGGACAGACCAATGAAAAACTGTTTTTT. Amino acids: CASSLEGQTNEKLFF.

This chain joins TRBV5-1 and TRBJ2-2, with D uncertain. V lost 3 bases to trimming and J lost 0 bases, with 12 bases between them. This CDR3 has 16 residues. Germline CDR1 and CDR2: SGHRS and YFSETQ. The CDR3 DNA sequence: TGCGCCAGCAGCTCTTGGAGTAGTACGAACACCGGGGAGCTGTTTTTT. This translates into CASSSWSSTNTGELFF.

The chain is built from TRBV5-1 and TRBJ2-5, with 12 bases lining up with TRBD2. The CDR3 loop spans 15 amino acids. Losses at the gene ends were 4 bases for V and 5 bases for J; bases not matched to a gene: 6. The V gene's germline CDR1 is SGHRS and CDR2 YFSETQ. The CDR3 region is CASSQGLAGGETQYF. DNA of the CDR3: TGCGCCAGCAGCCAGGGACTAGCGGGTGGGGAGACCCAGTACTTC.

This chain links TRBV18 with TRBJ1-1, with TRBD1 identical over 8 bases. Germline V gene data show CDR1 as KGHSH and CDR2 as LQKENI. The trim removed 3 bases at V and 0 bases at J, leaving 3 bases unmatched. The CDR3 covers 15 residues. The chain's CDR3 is CASSPLGQVNTEAFF. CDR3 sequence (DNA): TGTGCCAGCTCACCCTTGGGACAGGTGAACACTGAAGCTTTCTTT.

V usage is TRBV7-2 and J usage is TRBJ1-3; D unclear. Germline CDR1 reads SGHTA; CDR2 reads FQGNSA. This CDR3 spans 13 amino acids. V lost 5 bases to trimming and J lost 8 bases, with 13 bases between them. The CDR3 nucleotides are TGTGCCAGCAGCGTTAGTAGTCGAGACACCATATATTTT. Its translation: CASSVSSRDTIYF.

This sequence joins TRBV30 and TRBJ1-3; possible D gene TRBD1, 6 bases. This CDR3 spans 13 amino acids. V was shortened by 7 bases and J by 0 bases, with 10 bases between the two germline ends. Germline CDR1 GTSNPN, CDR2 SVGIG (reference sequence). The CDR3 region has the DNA TGTGCCTACAGGGTAGGCTCTGGAAACACCATATATTTT. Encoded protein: CAYRVGSGNTIYF.

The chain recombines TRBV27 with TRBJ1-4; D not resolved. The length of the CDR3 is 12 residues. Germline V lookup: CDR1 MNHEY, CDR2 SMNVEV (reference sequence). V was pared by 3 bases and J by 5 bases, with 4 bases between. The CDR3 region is CASSFLNEKLFF. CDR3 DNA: TGTGCCAGCAGTTTCCTCAATGAAAAACTGTTTTTT.

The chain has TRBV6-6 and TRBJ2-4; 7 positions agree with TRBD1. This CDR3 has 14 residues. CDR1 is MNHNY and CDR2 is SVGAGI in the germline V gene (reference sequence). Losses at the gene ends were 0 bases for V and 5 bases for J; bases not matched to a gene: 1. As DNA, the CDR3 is TGTGCCAGCAGTTACTCCGACAGGGAAAACATTCAGTACTTC. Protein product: CASSYSDRENIQYF.

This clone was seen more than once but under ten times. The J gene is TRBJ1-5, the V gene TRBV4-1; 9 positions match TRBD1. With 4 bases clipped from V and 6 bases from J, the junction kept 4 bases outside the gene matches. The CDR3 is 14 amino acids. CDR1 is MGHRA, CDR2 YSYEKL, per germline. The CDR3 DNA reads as TGCGCCAGCAGCCGCGGACAGGGGTCTCAGCCCCAGCATTTT. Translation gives CASSRGQGSQPQHF.

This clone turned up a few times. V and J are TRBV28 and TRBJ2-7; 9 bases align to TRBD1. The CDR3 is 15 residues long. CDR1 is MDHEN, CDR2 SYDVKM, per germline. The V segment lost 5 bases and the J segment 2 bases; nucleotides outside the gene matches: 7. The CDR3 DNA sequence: TGTGCCAGCAGTCCCCCAGGGACAGGGCCCTACGAGCAGTACTTC. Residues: CASSPPGTGPYEQYF.